The 25 T cell receptor beta chains reported below all come from one sample, sequenced in a study of shared clonotypes between healthy human individuals. Produced via immunoSEQ multiplex PCR; TCRdb's table is partial and in-frame only. The data hold roughly 1 million clones, with around 75% observed a single time. What was sequenced was memory CD4+ T cells sorted from blood. Noted subset: CD45RA-negative fraction. Receptor source: a man aged 18-30 years in good health.

This rearrangement joins TRBV18 to TRBJ1-3, with D unresolved. CDR1 and CDR2 from the germline V gene are KGHSH and LQKENI. V was shortened by 3 bases and J by 1 base, with 7 bases between the two germline ends. The CDR3 consists of 14 residues. The CDR3 sequence is CASSPIQSGNTIYF. The CDR3 nucleotides are TGTGCCAGCTCACCTATCCAGTCTGGAAACACCATATATTTT.

The chain combines TRBV10-3 with TRBJ2-7; 8 bases line up with TRBD2. Germline assignment: CDR1 ENHRY and CDR2 SYGVKD. The CDR3 totals 15 residues. J lost 2 bases, V lost 4 bases, and 7 bases had no gene match. CDR3 residues: CAISGGLAGTYEQYF. The CDR3 nucleotides are TGTGCCATCAGTGGGGGGCTAGCGGGCACCTACGAGCAGTACTTC.

The chain's CDR3 is CASSQTAAGELFF. The DNA of the CDR3 is TGTGCCAGTAGTCAGACCGCGGCCGGGGAGCTGTTTTTT. This chain links TRBV19 with TRBJ2-2; D unclear. CDR1 is LNHDA and CDR2 is SQIVND in the germline V gene (reference sequence). V was trimmed by 5 bases and J by 6 bases, leaving 10 bases between them. CDR3 size: 13 residues.

This chain connects TRBV7-7 to TRBJ2-7; 9 bases agree with TRBD1. This CDR3 is 14 amino acids long. Germline V gene data show CDR1 as SSHAT and CDR2 as FNYEAQ (reference sequence). CDR3 DNA: TGTGCTAGCTCCCCGGGACAGGGTTTAGGCGAGCAGTACTTC. Encoded protein: CASSPGQGLGEQYF.

V gene TRBV11-2 combines with J gene TRBJ2-7; D ambiguous. The V gene lost 2 bases and the J gene lost 0 bases, with 11 bases spanning the gap. Germline lookup yields CDR1 SGHAT and CDR2 FQNNGV. This CDR3 spans 15 amino acids. CDR3 DNA sequence: TGTGCCAGCAGCTTAATGCTGGCCGGCTCCTACGAGCAGTACTTC. This codes for CASSLMLAGSYEQYF.

This sequence joins TRBV5-1 and TRBJ2-1, with 10 bases that match TRBD2. CDR3 length equals 15 residues. Trimming at V came to 2 bases and at J to 6 bases, leaving 5 bases not matched to a gene. Germline CDR1 SGHRS, CDR2 YFSETQ. CDR3 sequence (DNA): TGCGCCAGCAGCTTAGCACTAGCGGGGATCAATGAGCAGTTCTTC. It encodes CASSLALAGINEQFF.

J is TRBJ1-1 and V is TRBV18; D unclear. Germline assignment: CDR1 KGHSH and CDR2 LQKENI. CDR3 length: 14 amino acids. Between the trimmed V and J ends, which lost 3 bases and 2 bases, there was a span of 10 bases. The CDR3 protein is CASSPSAINTEAFF. DNA for the CDR3: TGTGCCAGCTCACCCTCGGCTATTAACACTGAAGCTTTCTTT.

The chain has TRBV7-2 and TRBJ2-5; TRBD1 agrees at 9 bases. Near its end, the DNA agrees better with TRBJ2-7, so the J call may be wrong. The V gene's germline CDR1 is SGHTA and CDR2 FQGNSA. The CDR3 is 16 amino acids. The CDR3 DNA follows: TGTGCCAGCAGCATCCATACAGGGGGCATATACTACGAGCAGTACTTC. This sequence encodes CASSIHTGGIYYEQYF.

In this sample, this clone turned up a few times. The genes are TRBV14 and TRBJ2-2; 7 positions match TRBD1. Trimming removed 4 bases from V and 0 bases from J; junction bases left unmatched: 8. Germline-derived CDR1 and CDR2 are SGHDN and FVKESK. CDR3 length: 17 amino acids. The DNA for the CDR3 is TGTGCCAGCAGCCTTTACTCCGGGACAGCGAACACCGGGGAGCTGTTTTTT. It encodes CASSLYSGTANTGELFF.

This clone was seen a handful of times. The V call is TRBV2, the J call TRBJ2-5; D is ambiguous. Germline lookup yields CDR1 SNHLY and CDR2 FYNNEI. The CDR3 spans 14 residues. With 2 bases removed from V and 1 base from J, the gap between germline ends came to 8 bases. This CDR3 is CASSEFSGQETQYF. For the CDR3, the DNA is TGTGCCAGCAGTGAATTCTCGGGCCAAGAGACCCAGTACTTC.

The V call is TRBV15, the J call TRBJ2-6; D possibly corresponds to TRBD2 (6 bases). V lost 1 base to trimming and J lost 2 bases, with 15 bases between them. The germline CDR1 and CDR2 sequences are LNHNV and YYDKDF (reference sequence). CDR3 length equals 18 residues. The CDR3 coding sequence is TGTGCCACCAGCAGAGGTAGGGCGGGGATTGCTGGGGCCAACGTCCTGACTTTC. Translating gives CATSRGRAGIAGANVLTF. Supplemented by reference TRBV15 and TRBJ2-6, the full variable domain reads DAMVIQNPRYQVTQFGKPVTLSCSQTLNHNVMYWYQQKSSQAPKLLFHYYDKDFNNEADTPDNFQSRRPNTSFCFLDIRSPGLGDTAMYLCATSRGRAGIAGANVLTFGAGSRLTVL.

J is TRBJ2-3 and V is TRBV5-1, with 8 bases fitting TRBD2. The CDR3 contains 18 residues. CDR1 and CDR2 (germline): SGHRS, YFSETQ. J lost 1 base, V lost 4 bases, and 14 bases had no gene match. The CDR3 is CASSDSGGSGRRTDTQYF. CDR3 nucleotides: TGCGCCAGCAGCGATTCGGGGGGGAGCGGGCGGCGCACAGATACGCAGTATTTT.

The CDR3: CASSNYGYTF. DNA of the CDR3: TGTGCCAGCAGTAACTATGGCTACACCTTC. The chain recombines TRBV6-5 with TRBJ1-2; D unresolved. With 5 bases removed from V and 2 bases from J, the gap between germline ends came to 0 bases. Germline CDR1 reads MNHEY; CDR2 reads SVGAGI. CDR3 length equals 10 residues.

The rearrangement joins TRBV19 to TRBJ2-1; 7 bases line up with TRBD1. CDR1 LNHDA and CDR2 SQIVND come from the germline V gene (reference sequence). With V trimmed by 6 bases and J by 0 bases, 8 bases remained unmatched. CDR3 size: 16 residues. CDR3 region: CASRTGPQSSYNEQFF. The CDR3 nucleotides are TGTGCCAGTAGGACAGGGCCCCAAAGCTCCTACAATGAGCAGTTCTTC.

The V and J genes are TRBV6-6 and TRBJ1-5; D possibly corresponds to TRBD1 (6 bases). This CDR3 spans 13 amino acids. CDR1 and CDR2 from the germline V gene are MNHNY and SVGAGI (reference sequence). The V end was cut by 5 bases, the J end by 4 bases, with 9 bases between. CDR3 amino acids: CASSLQGNQPQHF. The CDR3, as DNA: TGTGCCAGCAGTCTACAGGGAAATCAGCCCCAGCATTTT.

Worth noting for this clone: The sample contains more than one DNA sequence encoding this CDR3. In nucleotides, the CDR3 is TGTGCCAGCAGTTCAAACTCCTACGAGCAGTACTTC. Protein: CASSSNSYEQYF. The chain is built from TRBV11-3 and TRBJ2-7; D is ambiguous. CDR3 size: 12 residues. Trimming took off 6 bases at V and 0 bases at J, with 6 bases between the two ends. Germline assignment: CDR1 SGHNT and CDR2 YENEEA. The variable domain in full, completed from reference TRBV11-3 and TRBJ2-7, reads EAGVVQSPRYKIIEKKQPVAFWCNPISGHNTLYWYLQNLGQGPELLIRYENEEAVDDSQLPKDRFSAERLKGVDSTLKIQPAELGDSAVYLCASSSNSYEQYFGPGTRLTVT.

This chain uses TRBV28 with TRBJ1-2, with 7 bases lining up with TRBD1. The CDR3 runs 14 residues. V shed 3 bases, J shed 3 bases, and the junction held 4 bases outside the gene matches. Germline V lookup: CDR1 MDHEN, CDR2 SYDVKM. CDR3: CASSFPGGDYGYTF. Here the CDR3 DNA reads TGTGCCAGCAGTTTTCCAGGGGGAGACTATGGCTACACCTTC.

The chain couples TRBV7-8 to TRBJ2-5, with D hard to call. The V end lost 1 base, the J end lost 5 bases, and 17 bases lay between the germline ends. The CDR3 length is 16 residues. Per germline, CDR1 SGHVS and CDR2 FQNEAQ. CDR3 loop: CASSLGLTSVGETQYF. In DNA, the CDR3 is TGTGCCAGCAGCTTAGGGTTGACGTCTGTAGGGGAGACCCAGTACTTC.

This chain's CDR3 is CATSPAGTGTLGETQYF. The CDR3 coding sequence is TGTGCCACCTCACCCGCCGGGACAGGTACCTTAGGCGAGACCCAGTACTTC. The rearrangement joins TRBV28 to TRBJ2-5; 8 bases map to TRBD1. The V gene's germline CDR1 is MDHEN and CDR2 SYDVKM. This CDR3 is 17 amino acids long. V gave up 10 bases and J gave up 5 bases; unmatched junction bases: 21.

This clone was picked up a small number of times. The same CDR3 also results from other DNA sequences found in this sample. The V and J genes are TRBV30 and TRBJ1-5; tentative D call: TRBD1 (5 bases). The CDR3 covers 13 residues. V lost 0 bases and J 3 bases, leaving 6 bases between the germline ends. Germline values: CDR1 GTSNPN, CDR2 SVGIG (reference sequence). The CDR3 loop reads CAWSVGVNQPQHF. The CDR3 nucleotides read TGTGCCTGGAGTGTAGGGGTCAATCAGCCCCAGCATTTT.

This clone was seen only a few times. The gene calls are TRBV14 and TRBJ1-1; 7 positions agree with TRBD1. Per the germline V gene, CDR1 is SGHDN and CDR2 is FVKESK. V shed 4 bases and J 0 bases; nucleotides not matched to a gene: 8. The CDR3 length is 16 residues. The CDR3 bases are TGTGCCAGCAGCCGGCACGCCGGGACAGTGAACACTGAAGCTTTCTTT. Amino acid sequence: CASSRHAGTVNTEAFF. Full variable domain (rest looked up from reference TRBV14 and TRBJ1-1): EAGVTQFPSHSVIEKGQTVTLRCDPISGHDNLYWYRRVMGKEIKFLLHFVKESKQDESGMPNNRFLAERTGGTYSTLKVQPAELEDSGVYFCASSRHAGTVNTEAFFGQGTRLTVV.

This sequence joins TRBV5-1 and TRBJ2-7; D ambiguous. The CDR3 is 13 amino acids. V gave up 7 bases and J gave up 1 base, with 12 bases separating them. Germline V lookup: CDR1 SGHRS, CDR2 YFSETQ. Here the CDR3 reads CASQLWPSYEQYF. CDR3 nucleotide sequence: TGCGCCAGCCAACTCTGGCCTTCCTACGAGCAGTACTTC.

This clone was counted a few times. This chain uses TRBV11-3 with TRBJ2-2; 9 bases agree with TRBD2. The germline gives CDR1 SGHNT, CDR2 YENEEA. Trimming cost V 3 bases and J 4 bases; bases outside gene matches: 6. The CDR3 covers 16 residues. CDR3 in DNA: TGTGCCAGCAGCTTCCGAGCGGGAGGCCGCACCGGGGAGCTGTTTTTT. Translating it yields CASSFRAGGRTGELFF.

The CDR3 DNA sequence: TGTGCCAGCAGTTACTCGGGGCCGGAAGAGACCCAGTACTTC. It encodes CASSYSGPEETQYF. The chain is built from TRBV6-6 and TRBJ2-5, with a possible D match to TRBD1 (5 bases). The V gene lost 0 bases and the J gene lost 3 bases, with 8 bases spanning the gap. Germline assignment: CDR1 MNHNY and CDR2 SVGAGI (reference sequence). The CDR3 totals 14 residues.

V is TRBV7-2 and J is TRBJ1-2, with D maybe TRBD1 (5 bases). Germline-derived CDR1 and CDR2 are SGHTA and FQGNSA. This CDR3 is 14 amino acids long. Between the trimmed V and J ends, which lost 5 bases and 3 bases, there was a span of 13 bases. CDR3 sequence: CASSTGHVDYGYTF. DNA of the CDR3: TGTGCCAGCAGCACCGGACACGTGGACTATGGCTACACCTTC.